The 29 T cell receptor beta chains in this list originate from one sample, sequenced in a study of CD8+ T cells in alopecia areata. Investigators isolated RNA and reverse transcribed it into cDNA to act as the sequencing template. This table comes from immunoSEQ multiplex PCR, and its TCRdb copy is limited to in-frame clones, with some not included. The data show approximately 120,000 clones, less than 50% seen once. The sequenced material came from NKG2D-low CD8+ T cells sorted from blood. These receptors all come from a human donor with alopecia areata.

This clone has just a few counts. The J gene is TRBJ2-1, the V gene TRBV19; 9 bases are shared with TRBD2. Losses at the gene ends were 7 bases for V and 9 bases for J; bases not matched to a gene: 13. Per the germline V gene, CDR1 is LNHDA and CDR2 is SQIVND (reference sequence). The CDR3 is 15 residues long. The CDR3 DNA sequence: TGTGCCAGTACCCCCCCAGCGGGAGGATTTGGTGAGCAGTTCTTC. Protein product: CASTPPAGGFGEQFF.

The rearrangement joins TRBV4-3 to TRBJ2-1, with D perhaps matching TRBD1 (6 bases). Germline V gene lookup returns CDR1 LGHNA and CDR2 YSLEER. The CDR3 is 13 residues long. V lost 4 bases and J lost 9, with 13 bases in between. The CDR3 DNA follows: TGCGCCAGCAGCCCCCTAGTAGGGGGTGAGCAGTTCTTC. Its protein is CASSPLVGGEQFF.

The table lists this clone with a few counts. This chain connects TRBV7-9 to TRBJ2-4; D unclear. CDR1 is SEHNR, CDR2 FQNEAQ, per germline (reference sequence). The CDR3 has 15 residues. V dropped 5 bases and J dropped 0 bases, with 11 bases sitting between them. This CDR3 is CASSQVDTAKNIQYF. The CDR3 DNA follows: TGTGCCAGCAGCCAAGTTGACACAGCCAAAAACATTCAGTACTTC.

CDR3 DNA sequence: TGCGCCAGCAGCTCTGGACTGGAGGTGTACGAGCAGTACTTC. It is translated as CASSSGLEVYEQYF. J is TRBJ2-7 and V is TRBV5-1; D is possibly TRBD2 (5 bases). Per germline, CDR1 SGHRS and CDR2 YFSETQ. The ends were cut back, 3 bases at V and 4 bases at J, with 14 bases in the middle. The CDR3 loop spans 14 amino acids.

This rearrangement joins TRBV30 to TRBJ1-4, with D possibly matching TRBD1 (6 bases). V was clipped by 4 bases and J by 5 bases, with 11 bases between them. The length of the CDR3 is 13 residues. Germline CDR1 is GTSNPN and CDR2 is SVGIG (reference sequence). The CDR3 bases are TGTGCCTGGAACCTGGGGACAAATGAAAAACTGTTTTTT. Translation gives CAWNLGTNEKLFF.

This clone was counted between two and nine times. V usage is TRBV6-6 and J usage is TRBJ2-5; D uncertain. The J call may be faulty, since TRBJ2-7 better matches the DNA end. Germline lookup yields CDR1 MNHNY and CDR2 SVGAGI (reference sequence). The CDR3 extends over 13 amino acids. CDR3 sequence reads: CASSPDNSYEQYF. In DNA form, the CDR3 reads TGTGCCAGCAGCCCCGACAACTCCTACGAGCAGTACTTC.

This clone turned up a few times. The V and J genes are TRBV5-1 and TRBJ1-6; 9 bases fit TRBD1. CDR1 is SGHRS, CDR2 YFSETQ, per germline. Trimming at V came to 4 bases and at J to 10 bases, leaving 9 bases not matched to a gene. The CDR3 is 15 residues long. The DNA for the CDR3 is TGCGCCAGCAGCACCGACAGGGGGTTAGGGTCACCCCTCCACTTT. Amino acid sequence: CASSTDRGLGSPLHF. Filled out from reference TRBV5-1 and TRBJ1-6, the complete variable domain reads KAGVTQTPRYLIKTRGQQVTLSCSPISGHRSVSWYQQTPGQGLQFLFEYFSETQRNKGNFPGRFSGRQFSNSRSEMNVSTLELGDSALYLCASSTDRGLGSPLHFGNGTRLTVT.

The genes are TRBV30 and TRBJ2-1; possibly TRBD1 for D (5 bases). Between the trimmed V and J ends, which lost 0 bases and 2 bases, there was a span of 8 bases. Per the germline V gene, CDR1 is GTSNPN and CDR2 is SVGIG (reference sequence). The CDR3 loop spans 14 amino acids. The CDR3 here is CAWSVTGTYNEQFF. The CDR3 DNA sequence: TGTGCCTGGAGTGTTACAGGTACCTACAATGAGCAGTTCTTC.

DNA of the CDR3: TGTGCCAGCAGTGTGGGACAGCGGGAGCCCCAGCATTTT. Amino acid sequence: CASSVGQREPQHF. The chain couples TRBV2 to TRBJ1-5; TRBD1 matches at 7 bases. The CDR3 is 13 residues long. Germline trimming cut 4 bases from V and 8 bases from J; bases unmatched to any gene: 5. Germline assignment: CDR1 SNHLY and CDR2 FYNNEI.

The chain links TRBV29-1 to TRBJ2-5; 9 nucleotides match TRBD1. CDR3 length: 14 amino acids. The J segment lost 5 bases and the V segment lost 5 bases, leaving 9 bases of the junction unmatched. Germline loops: CDR1 SQVTM, CDR2 ANQGSEA. The CDR3 DNA reads as TGCAGCGTTATCCGGGACAGGGAGCGGGAGACCCAGTACTTC. Its translation: CSVIRDRERETQYF. Full variable domain (missing parts from reference TRBV29-1 and TRBJ2-5): SAVISQKPSRDICQRGTSLTIQCQVDSQVTMMFWYRQQPGQSLTLIATANQGSEATYESGFVIDKFPISRPNLTFSTLTVSNMSPEDSSIYLCSVIRDRERETQYFGPGTRLLVL.

This clone was observed a handful of times. The sample holds other DNA sequences that translate to the same CDR3. The chain couples TRBV29-1 to TRBJ2-5; unclear D gene. The V gene's germline CDR1 is SQVTM and CDR2 ANQGSEA. Deletions cut 2 bases from V and 5 bases from J, with 9 bases between. This CDR3 has 12 residues. CDR3 sequence (DNA): TGCAGCGTTGAAAGCCTGGAGGAGACCCAGTACTTC. Translation: CSVESLEETQYF.

This clone has only a few counts. V gene TRBV28 combines with J gene TRBJ2-3; D call uncertain. Germline CDR1 is MDHEN and CDR2 is SYDVKM. The germline V and J ends were trimmed by 6 bases and 2 bases, with 3 bases remaining between them. The CDR3 has 11 residues. The CDR3 DNA follows: TGTGCCAGCAGCTTCACAGATACGCAGTATTTT. It is translated as CASSFTDTQYF.

This clone was seen more than once but under ten times. This chain uses TRBV28 with TRBJ2-3; 7 nucleotides match TRBD2. Per the germline V gene, CDR1 is MDHEN and CDR2 is SYDVKM. There are 16 residues in the CDR3. The V and J ends lost 5 bases and 5 bases, in that order; junction bases with no gene match: 13. CDR3 nucleotide sequence: TGTGCCAGCAGTCAAGAGGATGTGGCTAGCGGAGATACGCAGTATTTT. It is translated as CASSQEDVASGDTQYF.

The rearrangement uses TRBV29-1 and TRBJ1-2; D unresolved. The V and J ends lost 7 bases and 6 bases respectively, with 9 bases between them. The germline V gene has CDR1 SQVTM and CDR2 ANQGSEA. This CDR3 is 10 amino acids long. CDR3 nucleotide sequence: TGCAGCGGTTGGAAGGATGGCTACACCTTC. It is translated as CSGWKDGYTF.

To note about this clone: The same CDR3 arises from other DNA sequences in this sample as well. The chain recombines TRBV27 with TRBJ2-7; D not certain. The CDR3 runs to 11 residues. Germline CDR1 and CDR2: MNHEY and SMNVEV (reference sequence). Between the trimmed V and J ends, which lost 6 bases and 4 bases, there was a span of 7 bases. This CDR3 is CASSGGYEQYF. The CDR3 DNA is TGTGCCAGCAGCGGCGGATACGAGCAGTACTTC.

The chain joins TRBV2 to TRBJ2-7; 8 bases agree with TRBD1. Germline CDR1 SNHLY, CDR2 FYNNEI. Losses at the gene ends were 9 bases for V and 3 bases for J; bases not matched to a gene: 7. The CDR3 is made up of 13 amino acids. Here the CDR3 reads CARDREGGYEQYF. CDR3 coding DNA: TGTGCCAGGGACAGGGAAGGGGGCTACGAGCAGTACTTC.

This clone occurred a few times. The rearrangement links TRBV29-1 to TRBJ2-1, with D tentatively TRBD1 or TRBD2 (5 bases each). Germline loops: CDR1 SQVTM, CDR2 ANQGSEA. This CDR3 region has 13 residues. V lost 7 bases and J lost 6, with 16 bases in between. The CDR3, as DNA: TGCAGCGCTGGGACGGGGCGGTTCAATGAGCAGTTCTTC. Protein sequence: CSAGTGRFNEQFF.

This chain joins TRBV7-9 and TRBJ1-5, with unresolved D. Trimming shortened V by 4 bases and J by 7 bases, and 8 bases separated the two germline ends. The CDR3 loop spans 12 amino acids. The germline V gene has CDR1 SEHNR and CDR2 FQNEAQ (reference sequence). CDR3 bases: TGTGCCAGCAGCTCGGGAGAACAGCCCCAGCATTTT. Encoded protein: CASSSGEQPQHF.

The chain has TRBV29-1 and TRBJ1-2, with D perhaps matching TRBD1 (5 bases). V was trimmed by 5 bases and J by 2 bases, leaving 15 bases between them. Germline loops: CDR1 SQVTM, CDR2 ANQGSEA. The CDR3 totals 14 residues. CDR3 nucleotide sequence: TGCAGCGTTAGCCCGGGACTGTCGAACTATGGCTACACCTTC. Its protein is CSVSPGLSNYGYTF.

The rearrangement joins TRBV25-1 to TRBJ2-4; TRBD1 agrees at 9 bases. CDR1 and CDR2 (germline): MGHDK, SYGVNS. CDR3 length: 13 residues. The V gene end was trimmed by 10 bases and the J gene end by 9 bases; junction bases not matched to a gene: 10. CDR3 loop: CATTGTGTVIQYF. In nucleotides, the CDR3 is TGTGCCACGACCGGGACAGGGACCGTCATTCAGTACTTC. Combining the CDR3 with reference TRBV25-1 and TRBJ2-4 gives the whole variable domain EADIYQTPRYLVIGTGKKITLECSQTMGHDKMYWYQQDPGMELHLIHYSYGVNSTEKGDLSSESTVSRIRTEHFPLTLESARPSHTSQYLCATTGTGTVIQYFGAGTRLSVL.

The chain links TRBV6-6 to TRBJ2-5; 8 bases align to TRBD2. The CDR3 is 14 residues long. The junction had 9 bases not matched to a gene; V was cut back by 7 bases and J by 5 bases. The germline CDR1 and CDR2 sequences are MNHNY and SVGAGI (reference sequence). The CDR3 DNA reads as TGTGCCAGCACGGGAAGCGGGGGAGTCGAGACCCAGTACTTC. It encodes CASTGSGGVETQYF.

This clone was counted once. V usage is TRBV11-2 and J usage is TRBJ2-5, with a tentative D call TRBD1 (6 bases). The germline V gene has CDR1 SGHAT and CDR2 FQNNGV. This CDR3 region has 15 residues. V dropped 4 bases and J dropped 1 base, with 13 bases sitting between them. CDR3 nucleotide sequence: TGTGCCAGCAGCTCCTTCCGGGACACCCAAGAGACCCAGTACTTC. Translation gives CASSSFRDTQETQYF. Looking up the rest from reference TRBV11-2 and TRBJ2-5 gives the full variable domain: EAGVAQSPRYKIIEKRQSVAFWCNPISGHATLYWYQQILGQGPKLLIQFQNNGVVDDSQLPKDRFSAERLKGVDSTLKIQPAKLEDSAVYLCASSSFRDTQETQYFGPGTRLLVL.

On this clone: Other DNA sequences within the sample encode an identical CDR3. The chain carries TRBV29-1 and TRBJ2-2, with 7 positions matching TRBD1. CDR1 and CDR2 (germline): SQVTM, ANQGSEA. The CDR3 loop spans 13 amino acids. The CDR3 protein is CSGDSANTGELFF. The DNA of the CDR3 is TGCAGTGGGGACAGCGCGAACACCGGGGAGCTGTTTTTT.

This clone was seen only a few times. V is TRBV6-6 and J is TRBJ1-1, with 7 bases aligning to TRBD1. Trimming took 10 bases from V and 4 from J; bases not matched to a gene: 6. Germline lookup yields CDR1 MNHNY and CDR2 SVGAGI (reference sequence). The CDR3 consists of 12 residues. The CDR3 DNA is TGTGCCATCCTTTCAGGGGGCACTGAAGCTTTCTTT. Translating it yields CAILSGGTEAFF.

This clone is deemed medium-sized. This rearrangement joins TRBV13 to TRBJ1-2; 7 bases align to TRBD1. The germline V gene has CDR1 PRHDT and CDR2 FYEKMQ (reference sequence). This CDR3 is 13 amino acids long. J lost 6 bases, V lost 5 bases, and 6 bases had no gene match. CDR3 amino acids: CASSIYRGDGYTF. CDR3 nucleotides: TGTGCCAGCAGCATCTACAGGGGCGATGGCTACACCTTC.

This clone was observed a few times. This sequence joins TRBV14 and TRBJ2-2; tentative D call: TRBD2 (6 bases). Trimming removed 5 bases from V and 1 base from J, with 8 bases in between. Germline CDR1 SGHDN, CDR2 FVKESK. There are 14 residues in the CDR3. CDR3 nucleotides: TGTGCCAGCAGCTGGCGGGGGAACACCGGGGAGCTGTTTTTT. This encodes CASSWRGNTGELFF. Looking up the rest from reference TRBV14 and TRBJ2-2 gives the full variable domain: EAGVTQFPSHSVIEKGQTVTLRCDPISGHDNLYWYRRVMGKEIKFLLHFVKESKQDESGMPNNRFLAERTGGTYSTLKVQPAELEDSGVYFCASSWRGNTGELFFGEGSRLTVL.

V usage is TRBV25-1 and J usage is TRBJ2-5, with TRBD2 matching over 12 bases. Unmatched junction bases numbered 1, after V lost 5 bases and J lost 9 bases. The CDR3 is 12 amino acids. Per the germline V gene, CDR1 is MGHDK and CDR2 is SYGVNS. The CDR3 is CASSTSGRPQYF. CDR3 sequence (DNA): TGTGCCAGCAGTACTAGCGGGAGGCCCCAGTACTTC. Variable domain in full (rest from reference TRBV25-1 and TRBJ2-5): EADIYQTPRYLVIGTGKKITLECSQTMGHDKMYWYQQDPGMELHLIHYSYGVNSTEKGDLSSESTVSRIRTEHFPLTLESARPSHTSQYLCASSTSGRPQYFGPGTRLLVL.

This clone turned up a few times. This chain links TRBV29-1 with TRBJ2-1; D not certain. Germline CDR1 and CDR2: SQVTM and ANQGSEA. CDR3 size: 12 residues. Trimming pared 3 bases from V and 8 bases from J, leaving 11 bases between. CDR3: CSVELRPHEQFF. In nucleotides, the CDR3 is TGCAGCGTTGAGCTGCGGCCCCATGAGCAGTTCTTC.

The V call is TRBV27, the J call TRBJ2-7; 13 nucleotides match TRBD2. Germline CDR1 reads MNHEY; CDR2 reads SMNVEV (reference sequence). This CDR3 comprises 16 residues. Trimming cost V 8 bases and J 4 bases; bases outside gene matches: 11. The CDR3 sequence: CASLGTSGTNYYEQYF. The DNA of the CDR3 is TGTGCCAGCCTCGGGACTAGCGGGACCAACTATTACGAGCAGTACTTC.